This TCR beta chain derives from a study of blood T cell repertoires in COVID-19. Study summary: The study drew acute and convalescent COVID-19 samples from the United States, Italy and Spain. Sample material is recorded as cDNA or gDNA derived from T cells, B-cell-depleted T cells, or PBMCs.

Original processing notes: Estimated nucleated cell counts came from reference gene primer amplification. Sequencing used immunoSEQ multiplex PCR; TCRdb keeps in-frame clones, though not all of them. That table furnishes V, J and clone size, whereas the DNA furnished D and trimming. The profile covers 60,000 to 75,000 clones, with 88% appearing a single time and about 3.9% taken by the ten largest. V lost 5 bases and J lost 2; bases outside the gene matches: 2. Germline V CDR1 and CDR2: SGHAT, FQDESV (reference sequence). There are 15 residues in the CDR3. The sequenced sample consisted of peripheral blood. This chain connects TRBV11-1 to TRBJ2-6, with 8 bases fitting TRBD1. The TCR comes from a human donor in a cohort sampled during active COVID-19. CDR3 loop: CASSQDRAGANVLTF. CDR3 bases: TGTGCCAGCAGCCAGGACAGGGCTGGGGCCAACGTCCTGACTTTC. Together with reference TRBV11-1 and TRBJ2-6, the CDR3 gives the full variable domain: EAEVAQSPRYKITEKSQAVAFWCDPISGHATLYWYRQILGQGPELLVQFQDESVVDDSQLPKDRFSAERLKGVDSTLKIQPAELGDSAMYLCASSQDRAGANVLTFGAGSRLTVL.